This T cell receptor beta chain was observed in a study of T cells after yellow fever vaccination. Findings of the study overall: Booster samples showed a return of most primary-vaccination clones (roughly 96% CD4, 88% CD8).

Germline trimming cut 2 bases from V and 4 bases from J; bases unmatched to any gene: 6. Germline V gene lookup returns CDR1 SGHTA and CDR2 FQGNSA. The CDR3 is 16 residues long. A note on this clonotype: Antigen unknown.

Synthesis of TCR cDNA relied on 5'RACE template switching, which attached a universal primer site and UMIs. TCRdb analysed the 5' RACE reads with MiXCR anew, one entry per CDR3 protein. The profile covers hundreds of thousands of distinct CDR3 sequences, with approximately 15% appearing a single time and around an eighth taken by the ten largest. This rearrangement joins TRBV7-2 to TRBJ2-5; the match to TRBD2 covers 11 bases. Sequencing used PBMCs, obtained on the day of the yellow fever booster vaccination. The TCR originated in a man younger than 40 who received the YFV17D yellow fever vaccine. The CDR3 protein is CASSLFSGRARETQYF. The CDR3 DNA follows: TGTGCCAGCAGCTTATTTAGCGGGAGGGCCCGAGAGACCCAGTACTTC. The variable domain in full, completed from reference TRBV7-2 and TRBJ2-5, reads GAGVSQSPSNKVTEKGKDVELRCDPISGHTALYWYRQSLGQGLEFLIYFQGNSAPDKSGLPSDRFSAERTGGSVSTLTIQRTQQEDSAVYLCASSLFSGRARETQYFGPGTRLLVL.